Reported below is one T cell receptor (beta chain). What it recognizes is unknown. These data are taken from a study of STAT3 mutations in large granular lymphocyte leukemia. About the study: Canonical activating STAT3 mutations were detected in roughly half of the longitudinally sequenced T-LGLL patients. Study-wide findings and caveats: Some patients had dominant TCR clones larger than their STAT3 mutant burden. At least one immunodominant TCR beta clonotype appeared in every T-cell large granular lymphocyte leukemia patient.

Sequenced by immunoSEQ multiplex PCR; TCRdb stores in-frame clones only, minus some. Of about 19,000 clones listed, approximately 92% are singletons. The junction had 6 bases not matched to a gene; V was cut back by 3 bases and J by 7 bases. Looked up from germline, CDR1 is LNHDA and CDR2 is SQIVND (reference sequence). This CDR3 contains 14 residues. What was sequenced was peripheral blood mononuclear cells. The V and J genes are TRBV19 and TRBJ1-2; 9 nucleotides agree with TRBD1. This TCR came from a man between 60 and 70 years old with T-cell large granular lymphocyte leukemia. Some clones in this sample may be carry-over from other donors' samples. CDR3 amino acids: CASSIADRGIGYTF. The CDR3 DNA sequence: TGTGCCAGTAGTATCGCGGACAGGGGAATTGGCTACACCTTC.